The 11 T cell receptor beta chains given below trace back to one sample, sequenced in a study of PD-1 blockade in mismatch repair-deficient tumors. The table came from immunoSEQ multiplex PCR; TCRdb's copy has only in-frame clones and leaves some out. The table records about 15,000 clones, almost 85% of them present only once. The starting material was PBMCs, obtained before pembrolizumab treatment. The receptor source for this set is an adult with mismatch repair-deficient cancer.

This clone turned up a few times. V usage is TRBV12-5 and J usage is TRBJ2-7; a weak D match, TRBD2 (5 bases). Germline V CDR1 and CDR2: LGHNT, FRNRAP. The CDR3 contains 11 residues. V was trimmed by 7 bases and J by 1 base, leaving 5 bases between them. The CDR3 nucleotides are TGTGCTAGTGCGGGGTCCTACGAGCAGTACTTC. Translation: CASAGSYEQYF. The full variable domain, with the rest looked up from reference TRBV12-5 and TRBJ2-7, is DARVTQTPRHKVTEMGQEVTMRCQPILGHNTVFWYRQTMMQGLELLAYFRNRAPLDDSGMPKDRFSAEMPDATLATLKIQPSEPRDSAVYFCASAGSYEQYFGPGTRLTVT.

The DNA of the CDR3 is TGTGCCAGCAGTTCCGGGACTAGCGGAAACAATGAGCAGTTCTTC. It encodes CASSSGTSGNNEQFF. This rearrangement joins TRBV27 to TRBJ2-1; 11 bases line up with TRBD2. Per the germline V gene, CDR1 is MNHEY and CDR2 is SMNVEV (reference sequence). V gave up 4 bases and J gave up 5 bases; unmatched junction bases: 4. The CDR3 is 15 residues long.

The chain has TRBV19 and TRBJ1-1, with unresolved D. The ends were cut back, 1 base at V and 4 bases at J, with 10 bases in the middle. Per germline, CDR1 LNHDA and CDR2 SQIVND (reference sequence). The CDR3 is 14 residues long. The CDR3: CASSIGGRGTEAFF. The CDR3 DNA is TGTGCCAGTAGTATAGGCGGGAGAGGCACTGAAGCTTTCTTT. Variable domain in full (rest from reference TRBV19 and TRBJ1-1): DGGITQSPKYLFRKEGQNVTLSCEQNLNHDAMYWYRQDPGQGLRLIYYSQIVNDFQKGDIAEGYSVSREKKESFPLTVTSAQKNPTAFYLCASSIGGRGTEAFFGQGTRLTVV.

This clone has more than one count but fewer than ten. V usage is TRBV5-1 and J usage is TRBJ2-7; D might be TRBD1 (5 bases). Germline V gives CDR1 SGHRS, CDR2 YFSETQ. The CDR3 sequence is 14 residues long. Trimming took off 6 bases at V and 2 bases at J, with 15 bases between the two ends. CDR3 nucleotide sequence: TGCGCCAGCAACCCAGGGATAGGGACCTACGAGCAGTACTTC. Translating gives CASNPGIGTYEQYF.

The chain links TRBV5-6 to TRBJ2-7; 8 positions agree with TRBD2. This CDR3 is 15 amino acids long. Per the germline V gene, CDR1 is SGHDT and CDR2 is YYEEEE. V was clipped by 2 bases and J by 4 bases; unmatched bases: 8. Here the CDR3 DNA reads TGTGCCAGCAGCTTTTCCACTAGCGGATTATACGAGCAGTACTTC. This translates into CASSFSTSGLYEQYF. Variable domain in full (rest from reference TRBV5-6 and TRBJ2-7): DAGVTQSPTHLIKTRGQQVTLRCSPKSGHDTVSWYQQALGQGPQFIFQYYEEEERQRGNFPDRFSGHQFPNYSSELNVNALLLGDSALYLCASSFSTSGLYEQYFGPGTRLTVT.

The CDR3 bases are TGCGCCAGCAGCTTTTGGACAGGCGACCATGGCTACACCTTC. It specifies CASSFWTGDHGYTF. This sequence joins TRBV5-1 and TRBJ1-2, with 7 bases lining up with TRBD1. V gave up 2 bases and J gave up 6 bases; unmatched junction bases: 7. The CDR3 contains 14 residues. Per the germline V gene, CDR1 is SGHRS and CDR2 is YFSETQ. The full variable domain, its missing parts supplied by reference TRBV5-1 and TRBJ1-2, is KAGVTQTPRYLIKTRGQQVTLSCSPISGHRSVSWYQQTPGQGLQFLFEYFSETQRNKGNFPGRFSGRQFSNSRSEMNVSTLELGDSALYLCASSFWTGDHGYTFGSGTRLTVV.

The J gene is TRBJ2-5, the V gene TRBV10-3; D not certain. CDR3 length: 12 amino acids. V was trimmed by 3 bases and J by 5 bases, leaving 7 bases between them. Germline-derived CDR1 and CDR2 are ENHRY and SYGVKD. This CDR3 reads CAISENYETQYF. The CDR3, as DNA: TGTGCCATCAGTGAAAATTACGAGACCCAGTACTTC.

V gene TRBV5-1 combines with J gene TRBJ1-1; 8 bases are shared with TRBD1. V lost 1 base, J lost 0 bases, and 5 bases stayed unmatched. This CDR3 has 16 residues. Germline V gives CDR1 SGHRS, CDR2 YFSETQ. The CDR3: CASSLRTGPMNTEAFF. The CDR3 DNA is TGCGCCAGCAGCTTGAGGACAGGGCCCATGAACACTGAAGCTTTCTTT.

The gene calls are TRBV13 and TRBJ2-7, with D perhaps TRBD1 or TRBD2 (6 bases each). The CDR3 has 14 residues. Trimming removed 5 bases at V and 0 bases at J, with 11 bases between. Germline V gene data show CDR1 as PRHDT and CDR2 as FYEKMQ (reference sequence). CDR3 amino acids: CASSRGPLSYEQYF. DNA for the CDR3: TGTGCCAGCAGCCGGGGGCCCCTCTCCTACGAGCAGTACTTC. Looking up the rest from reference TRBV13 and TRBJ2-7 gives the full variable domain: AAGVIQSPRHLIKEKRETATLKCYPIPRHDTVYWYQQGPGQDPQFLISFYEKMQSDKGSIPDRFSAQQFSDYHSELNMSSLELGDSALYFCASSRGPLSYEQYFGPGTRLTVT.

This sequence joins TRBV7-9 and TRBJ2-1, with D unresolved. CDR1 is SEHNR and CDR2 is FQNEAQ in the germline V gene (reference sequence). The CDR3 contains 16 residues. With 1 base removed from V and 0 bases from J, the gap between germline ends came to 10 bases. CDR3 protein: CASSLGSWSSYNEQFF. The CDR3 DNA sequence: TGTGCCAGCAGCTTAGGGAGCTGGAGCTCCTACAATGAGCAGTTCTTC.

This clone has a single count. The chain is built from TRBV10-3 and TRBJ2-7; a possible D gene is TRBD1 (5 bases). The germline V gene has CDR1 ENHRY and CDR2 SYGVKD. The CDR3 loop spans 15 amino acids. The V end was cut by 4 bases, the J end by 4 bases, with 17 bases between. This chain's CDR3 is CAISVIPQGWYEQYF. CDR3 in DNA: TGTGCCATCAGTGTCATTCCGCAGGGTTGGTACGAGCAGTACTTC.